The 24 T cell receptor beta chains reported below all come from one sample, sequenced in a study of blood T cell repertoires in COVID-19. Generated by immunoSEQ multiplex PCR, the TCRdb table keeps only in-frame clones and is missing some. The repertoire has around 250,000 clones, about 88% of them found once; the top ten carry around 1.6%. What was sequenced was PBMCs or T cells enriched from blood (not recorded which). Source of these receptors: a woman between 45 and 65 years old who had recovered from COVID-19.

V and J are TRBV5-1 and TRBJ2-2; a possible D gene is TRBD1 (5 bases). Trimming took 4 bases from V and 1 from J, leaving 8 bases between them. The CDR3 extends over 14 amino acids. Germline CDR1 reads SGHRS; CDR2 reads YFSETQ. The CDR3 DNA reads TGCGCCAGCAGCAGGACACGGAACACCGGGGAGCTGTTTTTT. Translating it yields CASSRTRNTGELFF.

The rearrangement uses TRBV6-1 and TRBJ2-3, with D perhaps TRBD2 (5 bases). CDR3 length: 13 amino acids. Trimming cost V 1 base and J 5 bases, with 7 bases left between them. In germline, CDR1 is MNHNS, CDR2 SASEGT. The CDR3 spells CASSEGTGDTQYF. In nucleotides, the CDR3 is TGTGCCAGCAGTGAAGGGACTGGAGATACGCAGTATTTT.

The chain recombines TRBV30 with TRBJ2-3; no definite D call. CDR3 size: 11 residues. Germline V gene data show CDR1 as GTSNPN and CDR2 as SVGIG (reference sequence). Trimming took 3 bases from V and 2 from J, leaving 3 bases between them. Written as DNA, the CDR3 is TGTGCCTGGAGACACACAGATACGCAGTATTTT. Amino acid sequence: CAWRHTDTQYF.

This chain joins TRBV5-1 and TRBJ2-2; 11 nucleotides match TRBD2. Trimming removed 6 bases from V and 6 bases from J; junction bases left unmatched: 4. The CDR3 totals 14 residues. Germline V gives CDR1 SGHRS, CDR2 YFSETQ. CDR3 region: CASTIAGGAGELFF. In DNA form, the CDR3 reads TGCGCCAGCACCATAGCGGGAGGGGCCGGGGAGCTGTTTTTT.

V usage is TRBV7-3 and J usage is TRBJ2-3, with 11 bases fitting TRBD1. CDR1 is SGHTA, CDR2 FQGTGA, per germline. This CDR3 has 15 residues. Unmatched junction bases numbered 4, after V lost 4 bases and J lost 4 bases. The DNA for the CDR3 is TGTGCCAGCAGCTCTGGACAGGGGGCCGCAGATACGCAGTATTTT. Amino acids: CASSSGQGAADTQYF. The full variable domain, in which reference TRBV7-3 and TRBJ2-3 provide the parts outside the CDR3, is GAGVSQTPSNKVTEKGKYVELRCDPISGHTALYWYRQSLGQGPEFLIYFQGTGAADDSGLPNDRFFAVRPEGSVSTLKIQRTERGDSAVYLCASSSGQGAADTQYFGPGTRLTVL.

CDR3 loop: CASRQGINNSPLHF. The CDR3 bases are TGTGCCAGCAGACAGGGGATAAATAATTCACCCCTCCACTTT. The chain carries TRBV5-4 and TRBJ1-6; 7 bases align to TRBD1. The germline V gene encodes CDR1 SGHNT and CDR2 YYREEE (reference sequence). This CDR3 is 14 amino acids long. V shed 5 bases, J shed 5 bases, and the junction held 4 bases outside the gene matches.

The chain recombines TRBV4-1 with TRBJ2-7; 16 bases line up with TRBD2. Germline CDR1 and CDR2: MGHRA and YSYEKL. The V gene end was trimmed by 0 bases and the J gene end by 4 bases; junction bases not matched to a gene: 6. The CDR3 consists of 18 residues. The CDR3 DNA follows: TGCGCCAGCAGCCAAGATTATGGGACTAGCGGGAGGGGATACGAGCAGTACTTC. This sequence encodes CASSQDYGTSGRGYEQYF.

The chain recombines TRBV4-1 with TRBJ2-7; 8 bases are shared with TRBD2. The CDR3 sequence is 19 residues long. The V gene end was trimmed by 4 bases and the J gene end by 0 bases; junction bases not matched to a gene: 17. Germline V CDR1 and CDR2: MGHRA, YSYEKL. Here the CDR3 reads CASSRSQAGVGRSSYEQYF. The CDR3 DNA reads TGCGCCAGCAGCCGGAGTCAAGCGGGAGTTGGCCGCAGCTCCTACGAGCAGTACTTC.

J is TRBJ2-3 and V is TRBV28, with TRBD2 matching over 11 bases. The trim removed 4 bases at V and 2 bases at J, leaving 5 bases unmatched. In germline, CDR1 is MDHEN, CDR2 SYDVKM. The CDR3 has 16 residues. CDR3 in amino acids: CASSSRLAGSTDTQYF. In DNA form, the CDR3 reads TGTGCCAGCAGTTCCAGACTAGCGGGATCCACAGATACGCAGTATTTT.

This chain uses TRBV5-1 with TRBJ2-5, with no clear D. Trimming shortened V by 5 bases and J by 6 bases, and 17 bases separated the two germline ends. Germline lookup yields CDR1 SGHRS and CDR2 YFSETQ. This CDR3 has 14 residues. The CDR3 region is CASSSTASVKTQYF. In DNA, the CDR3 is TGCGCCAGCAGTTCTACTGCGAGTGTGAAGACCCAGTACTTC.

The chain couples TRBV19 to TRBJ1-4; TRBD1 matches 7 bases. The CDR3 runs to 15 residues. The V and J ends lost 10 bases and 0 bases, in that order; junction bases with no gene match: 8. Per the germline V gene, CDR1 is LNHDA and CDR2 is SQIVND (reference sequence). CDR3 sequence reads: CATRDRKATNEKLFF. The CDR3, as DNA: TGTGCCACCAGGGACAGAAAAGCAACTAATGAAAAACTGTTTTTT.

V and J are TRBV5-1 and TRBJ2-2; possible D gene TRBD1, 6 bases. The length of the CDR3 is 15 residues. V shed 3 bases and J shed 4 bases, with 13 bases lying between them. Germline V gene lookup returns CDR1 SGHRS and CDR2 YFSETQ. DNA for the CDR3: TGCGCCAGCAGCTCAGACAGGAGGTCCACCGGGGAGCTGTTTTTT. This gives the protein CASSSDRRSTGELFF.

This rearrangement joins TRBV7-3 to TRBJ2-5; 8 nucleotides align to TRBD2. The CDR3 runs 16 residues. CDR1 and CDR2 from the germline V gene are SGHTA and FQGTGA. V lost 1 base and J lost 0; bases outside the gene matches: 4. Written as DNA, the CDR3 is TGTGCCAGCAGCTTAAGAGGACTAGCAGACCAAGAGACCCAGTACTTC. This gives the protein CASSLRGLADQETQYF. Full variable domain (missing parts from reference TRBV7-3 and TRBJ2-5): GAGVSQTPSNKVTEKGKYVELRCDPISGHTALYWYRQSLGQGPEFLIYFQGTGAADDSGLPNDRFFAVRPEGSVSTLKIQRTERGDSAVYLCASSLRGLADQETQYFGPGTRLLVL.

The chain uses TRBV10-3 and TRBJ2-7, with D maybe TRBD1 (6 bases). The CDR3 sequence is 15 residues long. Germline V gene sequence: CDR1 ENHRY, CDR2 SYGVKD. V lost 3 bases to trimming and J lost 2 bases, with 14 bases between them. CDR3 protein: CAISEYRQDPYEQYF. CDR3 DNA: TGTGCCATCAGTGAATACCGACAGGACCCCTACGAGCAGTACTTC.

The chain joins TRBV7-9 to TRBJ2-3, with 9 bases identical to TRBD1. Unmatched junction bases numbered 6, after V lost 5 bases and J lost 0 bases. Germline V CDR1 and CDR2: SEHNR, FQNEAQ (reference sequence). The CDR3 covers 16 residues. The CDR3, as DNA: TGTGCCAGCAGCCCCCCCGGACAGGGGAGCACAGATACGCAGTATTTT. It is translated as CASSPPGQGSTDTQYF.

This clone was picked up a small number of times. The chain links TRBV27 to TRBJ1-1; no firm D call. Germline V gives CDR1 MNHEY, CDR2 SMNVEV (reference sequence). Between the trimmed V and J ends, which lost 4 bases and 3 bases, there was a span of 9 bases. This CDR3 has 13 residues. CDR3 DNA sequence: TGTGCCAGCAGTTGGGCCACTTACACTGAAGCTTTCTTT. This translates into CASSWATYTEAFF.

Only a few counts were recorded for this clone. This sequence joins TRBV19 and TRBJ1-4; no definite D call. V dropped 4 bases and J dropped 3 bases, with 9 bases sitting between them. This CDR3 comprises 14 residues. Germline lookup yields CDR1 LNHDA and CDR2 SQIVND (reference sequence). CDR3 coding DNA: TGTGCCAGTAGTAGGCAGATTGCTAATGAAAAACTGTTTTTT. Translation gives CASSRQIANEKLFF.

The V call is TRBV30, the J call TRBJ2-2; D is unclear. Germline assignment: CDR1 GTSNPN and CDR2 SVGIG (reference sequence). The CDR3 runs 14 residues. Trimming left V 4 bases short and J 0 bases short, with 9 bases between. In DNA form, the CDR3 reads TGTGCCTGGAAGGTGACACCGAACACCGGGGAGCTGTTTTTT. Protein: CAWKVTPNTGELFF.

This chain connects TRBV19 to TRBJ1-1, with TRBD1 matching over 8 bases. CDR3 size: 13 residues. V dropped 10 bases and J dropped 0; count of bases not matched to a gene: 4. CDR1 is LNHDA and CDR2 is SQIVND in the germline V gene (reference sequence). The CDR3 nucleotides read TGTGCCATTCGACAGGGGATGAACACTGAAGCTTTCTTT. This translates into CAIRQGMNTEAFF.

This chain joins TRBV9 and TRBJ2-3, with D maybe TRBD2 (6 bases). CDR1 is SGDLS, CDR2 YYNGEE, per germline. V was shortened by 0 bases and J by 8 bases, with 19 bases between the two germline ends. The CDR3 contains 16 residues. This CDR3 is CASSVGLSGAGPTQYF. CDR3 DNA sequence: TGTGCCAGCAGCGTAGGTCTGAGTGGGGCGGGACCTACGCAGTATTTT.

This clone turned up a few times. CDR3 bases: TGTGCCAGCAGTTCTGGTTCGGGGGGTAATGAAAAACTGTTTTTT. As protein: CASSSGSGGNEKLFF. The J gene is TRBJ1-4, the V gene TRBV28; D may be TRBD1 (5 bases). V shed 4 bases and J shed 4 bases, with 13 bases lying between them. This CDR3 has 15 amino acids. Germline-derived CDR1 and CDR2 are MDHEN and SYDVKM.

This chain connects TRBV23-1 to TRBJ1-6; D is unresolved. TRBV23-1 is placed among ORFs of uncertain function. The V end lost 0 bases, the J end lost 5 bases, and 11 bases lay between the germline ends. The CDR3 length is 16 residues. The DNA for the CDR3 is TGCGCCAGCAGTCAATCGATCCCCCCAGATAATTCACCCCTCCACTTT. The encoded protein is CASSQSIPPDNSPLHF.

The V gene is TRBV7-8, the J gene TRBJ1-6; D not resolved. This CDR3 contains 15 residues. CDR1 is SGHVS and CDR2 is FQNEAQ in the germline V gene. V lost 3 bases and J lost 5, with 11 bases in between. The CDR3 region is CASSFASTNNSPLHF. The CDR3 region has the DNA TGTGCCAGCAGCTTCGCGAGCACCAATAATTCACCCCTCCACTTT.

This chain joins TRBV24-1 and TRBJ2-7; 7 bases agree with TRBD1. CDR1 and CDR2 (germline): KGHDR, SFDVKD. The CDR3 has 14 residues. Unmatched junction bases numbered 9, after V lost 8 bases and J lost 3 bases. DNA of the CDR3: TGTGCCACCAATCCCTCGAGACAGGGCTACGAGCAGTACTTC. It yields the protein CATNPSRQGYEQYF.